These 23 T cell receptor beta chains originate from one sample sequenced in a study of cytomegalovirus exposure and HLA in healthy donors. A multiplex PCR was run with 60 Vbeta primers and 13 Jbeta primers. The table came from immunoSEQ multiplex PCR; TCRdb's copy has only in-frame clones and leaves some out. The sample lists 150,000 to 200,000 clones; approximately 82% were seen once. The sequenced sample consisted of PBMCs. These receptors came from a woman between 18 and 30 years old in good health and CMV-seronegative.

J is TRBJ1-3 and V is TRBV19; tentative D call: TRBD1 (5 bases). The CDR3 runs to 14 residues. V was clipped by 4 bases and J by 2 bases, with 9 bases between them. From germline, CDR1 is LNHDA and CDR2 SQIVND (reference sequence). The CDR3 loop is CASSRQGPGNTIYF. The CDR3 nucleotides read TGTGCCAGTAGTAGGCAGGGCCCTGGAAACACCATATATTTT.

A note on this clone: No DNA is shown, since the ends of the CDR3 on it are uncertain; the CDR3 is the one TCRdb lists. The chain links TRBV27 to TRBJ2-1; the DNA was not compared with TRBD1, the D call given in the table. CDR1 is MNHEY, CDR2 SMNVEV, per germline (reference sequence). The CDR3 numbers 15 amino acids, ends counted. The CDR3 loop reads CASSFGPGGFNEQFF.

This clone was seen once. V is TRBV6-1 and J is TRBJ2-7, with TRBD1 matching 7 bases. The V segment lost 5 bases and the J segment 1 base; nucleotides outside the gene matches: 2. The V gene's germline CDR1 is MNHNS and CDR2 SASEGT. The CDR3 sequence is 13 residues long. Written as DNA, the CDR3 is TGTGCCAGCAGTTCGACAGGGTCCTACGAGCAGTACTTC. It encodes CASSSTGSYEQYF.

The gene calls are TRBV30 and TRBJ2-5, with a weak D call TRBD1 (5 bases). Per the germline V gene, CDR1 is GTSNPN and CDR2 is SVGIG (reference sequence). The CDR3 runs to 14 residues. The V end lost 3 bases, the J end lost 7 bases, and 18 bases lay between the germline ends. This chain's CDR3 is CAWRPPWGLGTQYF. CDR3 DNA: TGTGCCTGGAGGCCACCGTGGGGCCTAGGGACCCAGTACTTC.

V and J are TRBV9 and TRBJ1-1; 7 positions match TRBD1. The CDR3 covers 15 residues. Unmatched junction bases numbered 7, after V lost 0 bases and J lost 5 bases. Looked up from germline, CDR1 is SGDLS and CDR2 is YYNGEE. For the CDR3, the DNA is TGTGCCAGCAGCGTAGCGCCAGGGGGAGGAACTGAAGCTTTCTTT. This codes for CASSVAPGGGTEAFF.

The chain uses TRBV27 and TRBJ1-4, with D maybe TRBD1 (6 bases). This CDR3 is 15 amino acids long. With 6 bases removed from V and 8 bases from J, the gap between germline ends came to 19 bases. Germline V gene data show CDR1 as MNHEY and CDR2 as SMNVEV (reference sequence). The CDR3 loop is CASSPVNTGSEKLFF. The CDR3 coding sequence is TGTGCCAGCAGCCCCGTAAATACAGGGTCGGAAAAACTGTTTTTT. Full variable domain (remainder filled in from reference TRBV27 and TRBJ1-4): EAQVTQNPRYLITVTGKKLTVTCSQNMNHEYMSWYRQDPGLGLRQIYYSMNVEVTDKGDVPEGYKVSRKEKRNFPLILESPSPNQTSLYFCASSPVNTGSEKLFFGSGTQLSVL.

The chain is built from TRBV7-9 and TRBJ1-1; D may be TRBD1 (6 bases). Germline CDR1 is SEHNR and CDR2 is FQNEAQ (reference sequence). The CDR3 runs 13 residues. The V end was cut by 4 bases, the J end by 10 bases, with 16 bases between. Written as DNA, the CDR3 is TGTGCCAGCAGCTGGGGAGGGGGGGAACGAGCTTTCTTT. Residues: CASSWGGGERAFF.

The J gene is TRBJ2-1, the V gene TRBV4-3, with no clear D. This CDR3 is built from 16 residues. Trimming cost V 0 bases and J 4 bases, with 13 bases left between them. Germline assignment: CDR1 LGHNA and CDR2 YSLEER. For the CDR3, the DNA is TGCGCCAGCAGCCAAGATCGCAACAGCTTTTACAATGAGCAGTTCTTC. Its translation is CASSQDRNSFYNEQFF.

The chain couples TRBV19 to TRBJ1-2, with 7 nucleotides matching TRBD1. The germline V gene has CDR1 LNHDA and CDR2 SQIVND (reference sequence). The CDR3 runs 13 residues. The J segment lost 3 bases and the V segment lost 9 bases, leaving 7 bases of the junction unmatched. CDR3 sequence: CASNRGGDYGYTF. The CDR3 DNA is TGTGCCAGCAACAGGGGCGGGGACTATGGCTACACCTTC.

This chain uses TRBV5-1 with TRBJ2-5; 16 bases fit TRBD2. Germline V gene sequence: CDR1 SGHRS, CDR2 YFSETQ. This CDR3 has 18 amino acids. J gave up 5 bases and V 4 bases, and 11 bases lay outside the gene matches. CDR3 DNA sequence: TGCGCCAGCAGCATCGGGACTAGCGGGAGGGCCTGGGGGGAGACCCAGTACTTC. This sequence encodes CASSIGTSGRAWGETQYF.

The chain combines TRBV4-2 with TRBJ2-1, with 10 bases matching TRBD2. The CDR3 runs to 17 residues. The germline V gene encodes CDR1 LGHNA and CDR2 YNFKEQ. The V and J ends lost 1 base and 7 bases, in that order; junction bases with no gene match: 10. The CDR3: CASSQGSGSGRWNEQFF. DNA for the CDR3: TGTGCCAGCAGCCAAGGAAGTGGTAGCGGGAGGTGGAATGAGCAGTTCTTC.

The genes are TRBV10-2 and TRBJ2-3; D unclear. The CDR3 consists of 15 residues. The V gene's germline CDR1 is WSHSY and CDR2 SAAADI. V was clipped by 2 bases and J by 2 bases, with 11 bases between them. In nucleotides, the CDR3 is TGCGCCAGCAGTGAGCCGGGTCCGTACACAGATACGCAGTATTTT. It yields the protein CASSEPGPYTDTQYF.

The gene calls are TRBV2 and TRBJ1-5; D gene ambiguous. Germline V gene data show CDR1 as SNHLY and CDR2 as FYNNEI. There are 17 residues in the CDR3. Trimming left V 4 bases short and J 0 bases short, with 16 bases between. The CDR3 bases are TGTGCCAGCAGTGTCATGAGGGTAGGCGGTAGCAATCAGCCCCAGCATTTT. Protein sequence: CASSVMRVGGSNQPQHF.

The J gene is TRBJ2-3, the V gene TRBV5-5, with a possible D match to TRBD1 (6 bases). Germline assignment: CDR1 SGHKS and CDR2 YYEKEE (reference sequence). This CDR3 spans 15 amino acids. Trimming cost V 5 bases and J 0 bases, with 13 bases left between them. CDR3 sequence (DNA): TGTGCCAGCAGTTCCGGGACAAGTAGCACAGATACGCAGTATTTT. It codes for CASSSGTSSTDTQYF.

The chain carries TRBV7-9 and TRBJ2-1, with 7 bases identical to TRBD2. Losses at the gene ends were 6 bases for V and 9 bases for J; bases not matched to a gene: 23. There are 18 residues in the CDR3. The germline V gene encodes CDR1 SEHNR and CDR2 FQNEAQ (reference sequence). CDR3 amino acids: CASSPKSSGGALGREQFF. The CDR3, as DNA: TGTGCCAGCAGTCCGAAGTCGTCGGGAGGCGCTCTGGGTCGTGAGCAGTTCTTC.

The rearrangement uses TRBV10-1 and TRBJ2-2; tentative D call: TRBD1 (6 bases). With 10 bases removed from V and 0 bases from J, the gap between germline ends came to 9 bases. CDR1 is WNHNN and CDR2 is SYGVQD in the germline V gene (reference sequence). The CDR3 has 13 residues. The CDR3 sequence is CATGTPNTGELFF. In DNA, the CDR3 is TGCGCCACCGGGACACCGAACACCGGGGAGCTGTTTTTT.

V gene TRBV9 combines with J gene TRBJ1-1; D is unclear. Deletions cut 0 bases from V and 11 bases from J, with 11 bases between. CDR1 is SGDLS and CDR2 is YYNGEE in the germline V gene. The CDR3 runs to 12 residues. The DNA for the CDR3 is TGTGCCAGCAGCGTAGGAGGGCGCTCGGCTTTCTTT. Translation gives CASSVGGRSAFF.

The rearrangement links TRBV27 to TRBJ2-3; 7 nucleotides line up with TRBD1. The CDR3 loop spans 13 amino acids. Looked up from germline, CDR1 is MNHEY and CDR2 is SMNVEV (reference sequence). V was pared by 7 bases and J by 3 bases, with 4 bases of the junction left unmatched. The CDR3 nucleotides are TGTGCCAGCAAGGTCAGGGGGACAGATACGCAGTATTTT. Translated, it gives CASKVRGTDTQYF.

The chain uses TRBV28 and TRBJ2-4, with TRBD1 identical over 7 bases. Germline-derived CDR1 and CDR2 are MDHEN and SYDVKM. This CDR3 region has 14 residues. The V and J ends lost 8 bases and 0 bases, in that order; junction bases with no gene match: 4. The CDR3 nucleotides are TGTGCCAGCGGGCGACAGGGAGCCAAAAACATTCAGTACTTC. Translated, it gives CASGRQGAKNIQYF.

The chain combines TRBV19 with TRBJ2-3, with 11 nucleotides matching TRBD1. The junction had 19 bases not matched to a gene; V was cut back by 6 bases and J by 5 bases. Germline CDR1 reads LNHDA; CDR2 reads SQIVND (reference sequence). The length of the CDR3 is 19 residues. CDR3 loop: CASRAGTGGSVGGRDTQYF. In DNA, the CDR3 is TGTGCCAGTAGGGCCGGGACAGGGGGTTCTGTAGGGGGCCGAGATACGCAGTATTTT.

This clone was seen more than once but under ten times. The chain has TRBV5-6 and TRBJ2-7; 8 nucleotides align to TRBD2. The length of the CDR3 is 16 residues. Germline CDR1 is SGHDT and CDR2 is YYEEEE. V lost 4 bases and J lost 4; bases outside the gene matches: 13. The CDR3 is CASSPRVVAGLYEQYF. CDR3 coding DNA: TGTGCCAGCAGCCCTAGGGTGGTAGCGGGATTGTACGAGCAGTACTTC.

This sequence joins TRBV7-8 and TRBJ2-3; 8 bases map to TRBD2. Trimming took 5 bases from V and 0 from J; bases not matched to a gene: 16. This CDR3 is 19 amino acids long. Germline loops: CDR1 SGHVS, CDR2 FQNEAQ. The chain's CDR3 is CASSPSVGPSGLSTDTQYF. In nucleotides, the CDR3 is TGTGCCAGCAGCCCCTCCGTGGGTCCTAGCGGGCTTAGCACAGATACGCAGTATTTT.

The DNA for the CDR3 is TGTGCCAGCAGCGTAGCGGGGGCTGGGGCCAACGTCCTGACTTTC. Encoded protein: CASSVAGAGANVLTF. J is TRBJ2-6 and V is TRBV9, with D maybe TRBD2 (6 bases). This CDR3 has 15 residues. Germline V gives CDR1 SGDLS, CDR2 YYNGEE. V dropped 0 bases and J dropped 2 bases, with 6 bases sitting between them.